These T cell receptor beta chains were read from a single sample in a study of blood T cell repertoires in COVID-19. Generated by immunoSEQ multiplex PCR, the TCRdb table keeps only in-frame clones and is missing some. This sample yields 97,000 or so clones, of which approximately 82% are seen a single time; around 9.9% belongs to the top ten. The material sequenced was peripheral blood. The receptors come from a man between 65 and 85 years old with active or convalescent COVID-19. Both conserved end residues are part of each CDR3. A D gene is named only where the DNA matches it firmly. Only part of the rows carry a size: once, few, many, or a class if the clone is expanded.

length	size	V	J	D	DNA	CDR3
16	few	TRBV3-1/TRBV3-2	TRBJ1-1	TRBD1	TGTGCCAGCAGCCACCGGGACAGGAAGAGGGGGACTGAAGCTTTCTTT	CASSHRDRKRGTEAFF
15	.	TRBV15	TRBJ1-1	TRBD1	TGTAGTATACCAGGGACAGGGAAAGAGGACACTGAAGCTTTCTTT	CSIPGTGKEDTEAFF
11	.	TRBV20-1	TRBJ2-3	.	TGCAGTGCTAAAAAGCCTGATACGCAGTATTTT	CSAKKPDTQYF
18	.	TRBV4-3	TRBJ2-6	TRBD1	TGCGCCAGCAGCCAAGAGGGACAGGCCTTTGCGGGGGCCAACGTCCTGACTTTC	CASSQEGQAFAGANVLTF
12	few	TRBV12-3/TRBV12-4	TRBJ1-6	.	TGTGCCAGCAGTTTTTTCCCCTCGCCCCTCCACTTT	CASSFFPSPLHF
17	.	TRBV5-4	TRBJ2-3	TRBD2	TGTGCCAGCAGCTTGCCAGGGACTAGCGGGGGCGGTATATCGCAGTATTTT	CASSLPGTSGGGISQYF
14	.	TRBV11-3	TRBJ2-5	.	TGTGCCAGCAGCTTAGGCGGGGTTCAAGAGACCCAGTACTTC	CASSLGGVQETQYF
17	.	TRBV5-6	TRBJ2-6	.	TGTGCCAGCACCCCTAGAGACAGCCTCTCTGGGGCCAACGTCCTGACTTTC	CASTPRDSLSGANVLTF
15	.	TRBV5-1	TRBJ2-1	TRBD1	TGCGCCAGCAGGCGAACAGGGGGCGCGGAGAATGAGCAGTTCTTC	CASRRTGGAENEQFF
16	.	TRBV27	TRBJ1-5	TRBD1	TGTGCCAGCAGTCCGGGGACAGGGGGTTTGGGTCAGCCCCAGCATTTT	CASSPGTGGLGQPQHF
15	few	TRBV7-9	TRBJ1-4	.	TGTGCCAGCAGCTTAGGGGCAGGTGCTAATGAAAAACTGTTTTTT	CASSLGAGANEKLFF
16	.	TRBV5-4	TRBJ2-2	TRBD1	TGTGCCAGCAGCTTGGAGGCAGGGGGGAACACCGGGGAGCTGTTTTTT	CASSLEAGGNTGELFF
15	.	TRBV19	TRBJ2-1	.	TGTGCCAGTAGTATTCCTAGCTCCAACCTAAATGAGCAGTTCTTC	CASSIPSSNLNEQFF
14	.	TRBV3-1/TRBV3-2	TRBJ2-5	.	TGTGCCAGCAGCCAATGGACTACTCAAGAGACCCAGTACTTC	CASSQWTTQETQYF
14	.	TRBV27	TRBJ2-5	.	TGTGCCAGCAGTTCGCTGGGGGGACAAGAGACCCAGTACTTC	CASSSLGGQETQYF
15	few	TRBV21-1	TRBJ2-3	.	TGTGCCAGCAGCAATGGAGAAGGTAGCACAGATACGCAGTATTTT	CASSNGEGSTDTQYF
14	.	TRBV6-5	TRBJ1-2	.	TGTGCCAGCAGTTACGCACAGTTTAACTATGGCTACACCTTC	CASSYAQFNYGYTF
16	.	TRBV6-2/TRBV6-3	TRBJ2-4	TRBD1	TGTGCCAGCAGTTACTCCCCCCCGGGACAGGGAGGCGTTAGGTACTTC	CASSYSPPGQGGVRYF
15	.	TRBV2	TRBJ1-4	.	TGTGCCAGCACTCCCGGAGTTACACAGGGTGAAAAACTGTTTTTT	CASTPGVTQGEKLFF
13	.	TRBV6-1	TRBJ2-7	TRBD2	TGTGCCAGCGAGGCTAGCGGAAACTACGAGCAGTACTTC	CASEASGNYEQYF
16	.	TRBV4-3	TRBJ1-1	TRBD1	TGCGCCAGCAGCCAAGGCGTCGGCAGGGGGGACACTGAAGCTTTCTTT	CASSQGVGRGDTEAFF
16	.	TRBV14	TRBJ2-2	.	TGTGCCAGCAGCCAAGTAGGCAGGGGGAACACCGGGGAGCTGTTTTTT	CASSQVGRGNTGELFF
14	.	TRBV6-2/TRBV6-3	TRBJ1-2	TRBD1	TGTGCCAGCAGTTACGTCGACAGGGTCGGTGGCTACACCTTC	CASSYVDRVGGYTF
13	.	TRBV6-5	TRBJ2-3	TRBD2	TGTGCCAGCCTTAGCGGGGGAGGTGATACGCAGTATTTT	CASLSGGGDTQYF
14	.	TRBV6-5	TRBJ1-1	.	TGTGCCAGCAGTCTTAGGGGTAGGTTCACTGAAGCTTTCTTT	CASSLRGRFTEAFF
11	.	TRBV29-1	TRBJ2-2	.	TGCAGCGTTCAGTACACCGGGGAGCTGTTTTTT	CSVQYTGELFF
12	.	TRBV11-1	TRBJ2-1	TRBD1	TGTGCCAGCAGCCAACAGGGGCATGAGCAGTTCTTC	CASSQQGHEQFF
16	.	TRBV7-9	TRBJ1-1	.	TGTGCCAGCAGCCCCACGAGCGGGCAGGGTTTGCCTGAAGCTTTCTTT	CASSPTSGQGLPEAFF
13	.	TRBV29-1	TRBJ2-1	TRBD1	TGCAGCGTTGTGGGACAGGGGGCGGATGAGCAGTTCTTC	CSVVGQGADEQFF
14	few	TRBV4-3	TRBJ1-1	.	TGCGCCAGCAGCCAAAACACACTGAACACTGAAGCTTTCTTT	CASSQNTLNTEAFF
15	.	TRBV11-2	TRBJ2-1	TRBD2	TGTGCCAGCACCCAAGCGGGGGGGCTTTACAATGAGCAGTTCTTC	CASTQAGGLYNEQFF
15	.	TRBV5-1	TRBJ2-5	.	TGCGCCAGCAGCTTGGCCTGGGCCGGTCAAGAGACCCAGTACTTC	CASSLAWAGQETQYF
14	.	TRBV9	TRBJ2-5	.	TGTGCCAGCAGCGTAGACCTGAGACAAGAGACCCAGTACTTC	CASSVDLRQETQYF
15	.	TRBV5-1	TRBJ2-7	TRBD1	TGCGCCAGCAGCATGGGACAGAATCCCTCCAACGAGCAGTACTTC	CASSMGQNPSNEQYF
17	.	TRBV30	TRBJ2-7	TRBD2	TGTGCCTGGAGTGTACCCCGTAATTGGGGGGGGACCTACGAGCAGTACTTC	CAWSVPRNWGGTYEQYF
16	.	TRBV3-1/TRBV3-2	TRBJ2-6	TRBD1	TGTGCCAGCAGCCGGACAGGCAGCTCTGGGGCCAACGTCCTGACTTTC	CASSRTGSSGANVLTF
14	.	TRBV3-1/TRBV3-2	TRBJ2-6	.	TGTGCCAGCAGCGTTGGGCCTGGGGCCAACGTCCTGACTTTC	CASSVGPGANVLTF
11	.	TRBV20-1	TRBJ1-1	.	TGCAGTGCTGTTCGGGACACTGAAGCTTTCTTT	CSAVRDTEAFF
15	few	TRBV29-1	TRBJ2-1	TRBD1	TGCAGCGTTTTACTGACAGGGAACCCTAACAATGAGCAGTTCTTC	CSVLLTGNPNNEQFF
14	.	TRBV6-5	TRBJ1-1	.	TGTGCCAGCAGTAATCAGGCGGGGGGGACTGAAGCTTTCTTT	CASSNQAGGTEAFF
15	.	TRBV11-2	TRBJ2-3	.	TGTGCCAGCAGCTTTACAGCGGTAGCCACAGATACGCAGTATTTT	CASSFTAVATDTQYF
16	.	TRBV9	TRBJ2-2	TRBD1	TGTGCCAGCAGAGAACAGGGGGCGCGGAACACCGGGGAGCTGTTTTTT	CASREQGARNTGELFF
15	.	TRBV19	TRBJ2-3	.	TGTGCCAGTAGTATGGTTAGCGGAAGCACAGATACGCAGTATTTT	CASSMVSGSTDTQYF
14	.	TRBV7-9	TRBJ1-2	.	TGTGCCAGCAGTCTAGACAGTGCTAACTATGGCTACACCTTC	CASSLDSANYGYTF
12	.	TRBV30	TRBJ2-3	.	TGTGCCTGGAGTGTACAGCCACCGGCGCAGTATTTT	CAWSVQPPAQYF
13	.	TRBV5-6	TRBJ2-3	TRBD1	TGTGCCAGCAGCCGGACAGGGGCCTGGGGGCAGTATTTT	CASSRTGAWGQYF
16	.	TRBV5-1	TRBJ1-3	.	TGCGCCAGCAGCTTGGGTAGTCCTTTCTCTGGAAACACCATATATTTT	CASSLGSPFSGNTIYF
15	.	TRBV5-1	TRBJ2-3	.	TGCGCCAGCAGCTTGGGATCTAGCAGCACAGATACGCAGTATTTT	CASSLGSSSTDTQYF
13	.	TRBV2	TRBJ1-1	.	TGTGCCAGCGGTCGAGCGCCGAACACTGAAGCTTTCTTT	CASGRAPNTEAFF
16	.	TRBV6-2/TRBV6-3	TRBJ2-3	TRBD2	TGTGCCAGCAGTCGACCTAGCGGGGGGCCGTGGTCTACGCAGTATTTT	CASSRPSGGPWSTQYF
19	.	TRBV7-4	TRBJ2-1	.	TGTGCCAGCAGCTTATGCGGCGTGACCCTTCCCTATAGCAATGAGTTGCAGTTCTTC	CASSLCGVTLPYSNELQFF
13	.	TRBV7-9	TRBJ2-7	.	TGTGCCAGCAGCAGGGACAACGCCTACGAGCAGTACTTC	CASSRDNAYEQYF